The next 8 T cell receptor beta chains were all read from a single sample in a study of siplizumab effects on memory and regulatory T cells. Libraries were prepared by immunoSEQ multiplex PCR; TCRdb keeps only in-frame clonotypes and omits some of them. Among 110,000 or so clones listed, roughly 91% were seen once. Sequencing was performed on CD4+ T cells sorted from blood. Receptors originate from a human donor in good health.

This clone was found once. The chain uses TRBV4-1 and TRBJ2-1; 10 positions match TRBD2. CDR1 and CDR2 from the germline V gene are MGHRA and YSYEKL. Trimming at V came to 0 bases and at J to 2 bases, leaving 7 bases not matched to a gene. The CDR3 consists of 18 residues. The CDR3 bases are TGCGCCAGCAGCCAAGAAGTCACTAGCGGGGTTACCTACAATGAGCAGTTCTTC. Its protein is CASSQEVTSGVTYNEQFF.

This rearrangement joins TRBV15 to TRBJ1-1; TRBD1 is a possible D gene (5 bases). CDR1 is LNHNV, CDR2 YYDKDF, per germline (reference sequence). CDR3 length equals 15 residues. The V end lost 0 bases, the J end lost 6 bases, and 14 bases lay between the germline ends. The CDR3 DNA sequence: TGTGCCACCAGCAGAGAAGTAGGACAAGGAGCTGAAGCTTTCTTT. Its translation: CATSREVGQGAEAFF.

Points on this clone: Different DNA sequences within this sample yield the same CDR3. This chain uses TRBV6-5 with TRBJ1-1; maybe TRBD1 (5 bases). The CDR3 has 14 residues. Germline V gene lookup returns CDR1 MNHEY and CDR2 SVGAGI. V was cut by 2 bases and J by 3 bases, with 10 bases left in between. CDR3 nucleotide sequence: TGTGCCAGCAGTTACGGGGGTTTGGACACTGAAGCTTTCTTT. Translating gives CASSYGGLDTEAFF.

This rearrangement joins TRBV19 to TRBJ1-1; possibly TRBD1 for D (6 bases). V was clipped by 4 bases and J by 2 bases, with 11 bases between them. The germline V gene has CDR1 LNHDA and CDR2 SQIVND (reference sequence). CDR3 size: 14 residues. The CDR3 DNA follows: TGTGCCAGTAGTACGGACAGAGTTAACACTGAAGCTTTCTTT. This translates into CASSTDRVNTEAFF.

In its sample, this clone was seen once. The V call is TRBV27, the J call TRBJ1-4; D perhaps matches TRBD1 (6 bases). Germline CDR1 is MNHEY and CDR2 is SMNVEV (reference sequence). Trimming pared 2 bases from V and 8 bases from J, leaving 15 bases between. The CDR3 length is 15 residues. The CDR3 bases are TGTGCCAGCAGTTTAAACCCTACAGGGAGGGAAAAACTGTTTTTT. It translates to CASSLNPTGREKLFF.

V and J are TRBV30 and TRBJ1-5; D might be TRBD1 (6 bases). V lost 5 bases, J lost 1 base, and 9 bases lay in between. The CDR3 spans 13 residues. Germline CDR1 and CDR2: GTSNPN and SVGIG (reference sequence). Written as DNA, the CDR3 is TGTGCCTGGGACCAGGGGAGCAATCAGCCCCAGCATTTT. Amino acid sequence: CAWDQGSNQPQHF.

Turning to this clone: The junction differs from germline at one of its ends, possibly a read error. V is TRBV29-1 and J is TRBJ1-2; D unresolved. In germline, CDR1 is SQVTM, CDR2 ANQGSEA. This CDR3 is 11 amino acids long. The CDR3 is CSVEDLRWSNF. CDR3 nucleotides: TGCAGCGTTGAAGATTTAAGGTGGTCTAACTTC.

The chain uses TRBV9 and TRBJ2-5; TRBD1 agrees at 8 bases. CDR3 size: 16 residues. Losses at the gene ends were 3 bases for V and 1 base for J; bases not matched to a gene: 8. Germline CDR1 and CDR2: SGDLS and YYNGEE. This CDR3 is CASSAPTGVPQETQYF. The CDR3 coding sequence is TGTGCCAGCAGCGCACCGACAGGGGTCCCCCAAGAGACCCAGTACTTC.